This TCR beta chain was recovered during a study of blood T cell repertoires in COVID-19. Study as a whole: From T cells, B-cell-depleted T cells, or PBMCs came the material, which was cDNA or gDNA.

Participant ages covered roughly 18 to 89 years across around 22 US areas. Repertoires were generated with immunoSEQ multiplex PCR, while TCRdb's copy carries only in-frame clones and drops some. The sample consists of 150,000 to 200,000 clones, roughly nine tenths of them appearing once. CDR1 is KGHDR, CDR2 SFDVKD, per germline. Trimming cost V 3 bases and J 0 bases, with 7 bases left between them. The CDR3 contains 15 residues. This sequence joins TRBV24-1 and TRBJ2-2; D is unclear. The sample consisted of PBMCs or T cells enriched from blood (not recorded which). The TCR sequence derives from a human donor with acute COVID-19. The donor label of this sample is uncertain. CDR3 sequence reads: CATSDRVSNTGELFF. The CDR3 region has the DNA TGTGCCACCAGTGATAGAGTCTCGAACACCGGGGAGCTGTTTTTT.